This TCR beta chain stems from a study of memory CD4+ T cells and cytomegalovirus serostatus. Turning to the study itself: Of the healthy Belgian adults, fewer than 10 were CMV seropositive and 20 to 30 seronegative. General observations from the study: 67 of 164 known CMV-associated TCRbeta sequences appeared in CD4+ memory. The CMV-associated TCR signature appears largely within the CD4+ memory repertoire.

Regarding this clone: Its antigen is unidentified.

Single viable CD3+CD4+CD8-CD45RO+ cells were sorted as the memory CD4+ T cells. After thawing, CD4+ T cells were positively selected. The table came from immunoSEQ multiplex PCR; TCRdb's copy has only in-frame clones and leaves some out. The data contain over 60,000 clones, 82% of them singletons. The CDR3 contains 15 residues. Trimming cost V 5 bases and J 2 bases, with 14 bases left between them. Looked up from germline, CDR1 is SNHLY and CDR2 is FYNNEI. The V call is TRBV2, the J call TRBJ2-3; D possibly corresponds to TRBD1 (6 bases). The TCR originated in an adult in good health and CMV-seronegative. Source material: memory CD4+ T cells from blood. The CDR3 is CASSFRQEVTDTQYF. As DNA, the CDR3 is TGTGCCAGCAGTTTCCGACAGGAGGTCACAGATACGCAGTATTTT.